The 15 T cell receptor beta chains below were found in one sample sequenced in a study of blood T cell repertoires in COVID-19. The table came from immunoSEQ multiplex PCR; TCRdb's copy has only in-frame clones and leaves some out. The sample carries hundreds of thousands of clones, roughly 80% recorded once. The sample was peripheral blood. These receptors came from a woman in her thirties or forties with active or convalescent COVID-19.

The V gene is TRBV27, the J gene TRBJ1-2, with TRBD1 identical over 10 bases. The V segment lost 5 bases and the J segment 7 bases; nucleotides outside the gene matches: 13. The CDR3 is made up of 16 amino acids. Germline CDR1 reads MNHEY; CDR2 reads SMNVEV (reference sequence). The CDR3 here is CASSPIQGTGEGGYTF. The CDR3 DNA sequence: TGTGCCAGCAGTCCTATACAGGGGACAGGGGAAGGTGGCTACACCTTC.

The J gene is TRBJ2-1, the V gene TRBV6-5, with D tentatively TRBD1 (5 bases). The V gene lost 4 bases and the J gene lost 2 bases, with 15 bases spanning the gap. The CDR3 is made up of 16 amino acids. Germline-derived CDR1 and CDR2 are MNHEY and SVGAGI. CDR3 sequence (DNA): TGTGCCAGCAGTTCACGTAGGGGTCCCCCCTACAATGAGCAGTTCTTC. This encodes CASSSRRGPPYNEQFF.

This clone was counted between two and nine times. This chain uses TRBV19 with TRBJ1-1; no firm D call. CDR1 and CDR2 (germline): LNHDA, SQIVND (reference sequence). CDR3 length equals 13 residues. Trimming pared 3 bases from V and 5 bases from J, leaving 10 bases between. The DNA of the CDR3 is TGTGCCAGTAGTATTAGCCGGGATACTGAAGCTTTCTTT. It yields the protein CASSISRDTEAFF.

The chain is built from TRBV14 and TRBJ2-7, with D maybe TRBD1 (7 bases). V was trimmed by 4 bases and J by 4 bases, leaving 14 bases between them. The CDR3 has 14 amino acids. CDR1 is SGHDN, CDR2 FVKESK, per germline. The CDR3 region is CASSRYQGGYEQYF. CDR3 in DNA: TGTGCCAGCAGCCGATATCAGGGGGGTTACGAGCAGTACTTC.

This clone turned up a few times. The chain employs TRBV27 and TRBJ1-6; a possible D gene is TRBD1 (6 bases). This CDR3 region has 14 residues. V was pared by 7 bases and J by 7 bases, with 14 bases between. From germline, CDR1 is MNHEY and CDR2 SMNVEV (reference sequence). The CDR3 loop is CASKYRDNNSPLHF. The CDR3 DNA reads TGTGCCAGCAAATACCGGGACAACAATTCACCCCTCCACTTT.

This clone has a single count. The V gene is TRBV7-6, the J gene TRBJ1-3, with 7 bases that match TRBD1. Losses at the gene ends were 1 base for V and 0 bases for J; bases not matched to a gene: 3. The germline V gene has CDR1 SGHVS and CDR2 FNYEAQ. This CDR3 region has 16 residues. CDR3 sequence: CASSLEDRSSGNTIYF. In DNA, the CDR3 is TGTGCCAGCAGCTTAGAGGACAGGAGCTCTGGAAACACCATATATTTT.

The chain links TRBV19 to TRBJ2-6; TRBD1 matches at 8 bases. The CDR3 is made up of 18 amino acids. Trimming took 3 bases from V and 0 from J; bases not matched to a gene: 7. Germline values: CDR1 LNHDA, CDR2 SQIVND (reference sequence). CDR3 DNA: TGTGCCAGTAGTATTTTGGACAGGGACCTCTCTGGGGCCAACGTCCTGACTTTC. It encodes CASSILDRDLSGANVLTF. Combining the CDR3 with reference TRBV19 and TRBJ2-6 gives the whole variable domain DGGITQSPKYLFRKEGQNVTLSCEQNLNHDAMYWYRQDPGQGLRLIYYSQIVNDFQKGDIAEGYSVSREKKESFPLTVTSAQKNPTAFYLCASSILDRDLSGANVLTFGAGSRLTVL.

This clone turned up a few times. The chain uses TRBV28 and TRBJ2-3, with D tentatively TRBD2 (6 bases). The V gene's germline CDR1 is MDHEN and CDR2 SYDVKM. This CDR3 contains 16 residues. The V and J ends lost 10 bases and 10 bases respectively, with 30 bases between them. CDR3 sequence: CATTRRVSGQLRSQYF. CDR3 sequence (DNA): TGTGCCACCACCCGACGGGTTAGCGGCCAGCTGAGGTCGCAGTATTTT.

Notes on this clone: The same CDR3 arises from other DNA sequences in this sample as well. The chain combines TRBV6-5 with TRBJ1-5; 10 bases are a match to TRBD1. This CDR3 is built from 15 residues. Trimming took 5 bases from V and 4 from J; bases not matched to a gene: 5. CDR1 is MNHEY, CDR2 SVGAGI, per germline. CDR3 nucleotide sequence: TGTGCCAGCAGTCCAGGACAGGGGGGGAATCAGCCCCAGCATTTT. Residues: CASSPGQGGNQPQHF.

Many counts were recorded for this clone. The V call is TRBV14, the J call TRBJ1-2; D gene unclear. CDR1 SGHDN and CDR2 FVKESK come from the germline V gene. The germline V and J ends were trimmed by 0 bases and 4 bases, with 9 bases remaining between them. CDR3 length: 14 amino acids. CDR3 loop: CASSQDVGVYGYTF. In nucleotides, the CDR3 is TGTGCCAGCAGCCAAGATGTGGGCGTCTATGGCTACACCTTC.

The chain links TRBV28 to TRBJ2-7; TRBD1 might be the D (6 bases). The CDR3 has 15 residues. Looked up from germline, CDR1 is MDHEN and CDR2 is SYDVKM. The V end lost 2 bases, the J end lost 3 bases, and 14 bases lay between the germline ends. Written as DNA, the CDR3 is TGTGCCAGCAGTTTAACCCGGGACACCGGCTACGAGCAGTACTTC. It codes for CASSLTRDTGYEQYF.

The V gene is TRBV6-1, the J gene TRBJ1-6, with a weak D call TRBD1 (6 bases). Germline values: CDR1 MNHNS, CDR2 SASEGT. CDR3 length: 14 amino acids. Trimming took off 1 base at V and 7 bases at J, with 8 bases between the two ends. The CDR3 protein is CASSEDRVNSPLHF. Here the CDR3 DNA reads TGTGCCAGCAGTGAAGACAGGGTAAATTCACCCCTCCACTTT.

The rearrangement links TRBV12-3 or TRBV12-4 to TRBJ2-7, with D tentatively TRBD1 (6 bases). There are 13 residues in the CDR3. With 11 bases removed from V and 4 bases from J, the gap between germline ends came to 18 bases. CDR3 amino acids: CAAGAGEKYEQYF. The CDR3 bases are TGTGCCGCCGGGGCAGGGGAGAAGTACGAGCAGTACTTC.

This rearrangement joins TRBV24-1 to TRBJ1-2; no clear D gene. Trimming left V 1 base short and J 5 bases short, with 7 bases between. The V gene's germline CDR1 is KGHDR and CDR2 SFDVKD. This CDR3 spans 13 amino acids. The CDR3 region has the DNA TGTGCCACCAGTGATTTTCTCGGTTATGGCTACACCTTC. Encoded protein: CATSDFLGYGYTF.

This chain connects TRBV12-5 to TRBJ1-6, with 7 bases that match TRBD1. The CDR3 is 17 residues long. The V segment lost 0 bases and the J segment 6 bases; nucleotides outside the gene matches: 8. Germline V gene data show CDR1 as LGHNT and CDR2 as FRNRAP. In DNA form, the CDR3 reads TGTGCTAGTGGTTTGGTAATGGCAGGGGGACTTAATTCACCCCTCCACTTT. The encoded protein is CASGLVMAGGLNSPLHF.